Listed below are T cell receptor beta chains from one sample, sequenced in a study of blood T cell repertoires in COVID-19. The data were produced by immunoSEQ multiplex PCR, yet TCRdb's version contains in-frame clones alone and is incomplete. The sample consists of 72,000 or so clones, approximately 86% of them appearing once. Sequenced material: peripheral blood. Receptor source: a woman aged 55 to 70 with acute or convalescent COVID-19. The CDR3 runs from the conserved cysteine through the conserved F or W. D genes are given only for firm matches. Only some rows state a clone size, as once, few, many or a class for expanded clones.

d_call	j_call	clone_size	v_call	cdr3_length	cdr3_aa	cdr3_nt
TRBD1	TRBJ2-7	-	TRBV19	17	CASSIDHWTGSTYEQYF	TGTGCCAGTAGTATAGATCATTGGACAGGAAGTACCTACGAGCAGTACTTC
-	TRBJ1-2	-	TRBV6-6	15	CASSLPPAQGSGYTF	TGTGCCAGCAGCCTACCCCCTGCCCAGGGTAGTGGCTACACCTTC
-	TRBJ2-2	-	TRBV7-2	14	CASSYSSESGELFF	TGTGCCAGCAGCTACTCCTCTGAGAGCGGGGAGCTGTTTTTT
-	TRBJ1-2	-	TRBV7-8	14	CASSQDGLNYGYTF	TGTGCCAGCAGCCAAGACGGACTTAACTATGGCTACACCTTC
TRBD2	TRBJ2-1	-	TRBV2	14	CASRGGLDYNEQFF	TGTGCCAGCAGGGGGGGACTAGATTACAATGAGCAGTTCTTC
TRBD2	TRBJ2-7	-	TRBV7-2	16	CASSLATSGGPYEQYF	TGTGCCAGCAGCTTAGCAACTAGCGGGGGGCCCTACGAGCAGTACTTC
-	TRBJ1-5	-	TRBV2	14	CASSLIRGWQPQHF	TGTGCCAGCAGTCTGATTCGAGGGTGGCAGCCCCAGCATTTT
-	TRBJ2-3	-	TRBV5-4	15	CASSPIGQDTDTQYF	TGTGCCAGCAGCCCCATTGGGCAGGACACAGATACGCAGTATTTT
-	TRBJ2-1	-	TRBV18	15	CASSPSRGRYNEQFF	TGTGCCAGCTCACCTTCTAGGGGCAGATACAATGAGCAGTTCTTC
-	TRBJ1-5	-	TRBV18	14	CASSPEGSNQPQHF	TGTGCCAGCTCACCGGAGGGTAGCAATCAGCCCCAGCATTTT
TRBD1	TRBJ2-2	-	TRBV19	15	CASSPQSTGAGELFF	TGTGCCAGTAGTCCACAGTCGACAGGGGCAGGGGAGCTGTTTTTT
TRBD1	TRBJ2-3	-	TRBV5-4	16	CASSWSVGQGADTQYF	TGTGCCAGCAGCTGGTCGGTGGGACAGGGGGCGGATACGCAGTATTTT
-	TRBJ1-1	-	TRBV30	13	CAWRNGGGGEAFF	TGTGCCTGGAGGAACGGGGGAGGGGGTGAAGCTTTCTTT
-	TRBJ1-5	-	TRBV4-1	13	CASSHYSNQPQHF	TGCGCCAGCAGCCACTACAGCAATCAGCCCCAGCATTTT
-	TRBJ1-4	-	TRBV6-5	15	CASTQRGRGNEKLFF	TGTGCCAGCACCCAAAGGGGCAGGGGAAATGAAAAACTGTTTTTT
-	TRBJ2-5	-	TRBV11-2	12	CASSLARETQYF	TGTGCCAGCAGCTTAGCTCGAGAGACCCAGTACTTC
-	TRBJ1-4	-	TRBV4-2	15	CASSQAPGGGEKLFF	TGTGCCAGCAGCCAAGCTCCTGGGGGAGGAGAAAAACTGTTTTTT
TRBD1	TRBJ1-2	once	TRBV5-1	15	CASMAGTGNNYGYTF	TGCGCCAGCATGGCCGGGACAGGGAATAACTATGGCTACACCTTC
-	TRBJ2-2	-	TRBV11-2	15	CASTHRGAITGELFF	TGTGCCAGCACCCACCGGGGGGCGATCACCGGGGAGCTGTTTTTT
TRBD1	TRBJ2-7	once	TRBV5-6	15	CASSRAGTGYYEQYF	TGTGCCAGCAGCCGGGCCGGGACAGGCTACTACGAGCAGTACTTC
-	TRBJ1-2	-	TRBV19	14	CASSSRTGWYGYTF	TGTGCCAGTAGTTCGAGAACAGGGTGGTATGGCTACACCTTC
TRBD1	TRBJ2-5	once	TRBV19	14	CASSSQGWEETQYF	TGTGCCAGTAGTTCACAGGGGTGGGAAGAGACCCAGTACTTC
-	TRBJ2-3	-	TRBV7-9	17	CASSRGVGRLADDTQYF	TGTGCCAGCAGCCGAGGGGTAGGGAGGCTAGCTGACGATACGCAGTATTTT
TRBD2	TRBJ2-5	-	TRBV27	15	CASSLGGGAWETQYF	TGTGCCAGCAGTCTGGGCGGGGGGGCCTGGGAGACCCAGTACTTC
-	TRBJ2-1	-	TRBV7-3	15	CASSLNSGSYNEQFF	TGTGCCAGCAGCTTAAATAGCGGTTCCTACAATGAGCAGTTCTTC
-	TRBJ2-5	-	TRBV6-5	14	CASSWTREYETQYF	TGTGCCAGTTCGTGGACTCGGGAGTATGAGACCCAGTACTTC
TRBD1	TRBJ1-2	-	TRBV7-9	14	CASSFGTGGEGYTF	TGTGCCAGCAGCTTCGGGACAGGGGGGGAAGGCTACACCTTC
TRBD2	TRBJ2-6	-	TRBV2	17	CASSISGGAPGANVLTF	TGTGCCAGCAGCATTAGCGGGGGGGCCCCAGGGGCCAACGTCCTGACTTTC
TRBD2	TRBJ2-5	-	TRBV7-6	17	CASSPGLAGGPVETQYF	TGTGCCAGCAGCCCCGGACTAGCGGGGGGGCCGGTGGAGACCCAGTACTTC
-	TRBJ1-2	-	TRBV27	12	CASSSTESGYTF	TGTGCCAGCAGTTCCACCGAGAGTGGCTACACCTTC
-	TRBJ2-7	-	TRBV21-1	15	CASSIRDRGIYEQYF	TGTGCCAGCAGCATCCGGGACAGGGGCATCTACGAGCAGTACTTC
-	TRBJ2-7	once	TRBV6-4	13	CASSNGQGGEQYF	TGTGCCAGCAGCAACGGGCAGGGTGGCGAGCAGTACTTC
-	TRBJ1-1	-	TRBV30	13	CAWSAMRNTEAFF	TGTGCCTGGAGTGCCATGAGGAACACTGAAGCTTTCTTT
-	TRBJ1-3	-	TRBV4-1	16	CASSQDTGLPGNTIYF	TGCGCCAGCAGCCAAGATACAGGGCTACCTGGAAACACCATATATTTT
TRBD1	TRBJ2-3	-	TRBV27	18	CASSHLLRPGQSTDTQYF	TGTGCCAGCAGTCACCTGCTAAGACCGGGACAGAGCACAGATACGCAGTATTTT
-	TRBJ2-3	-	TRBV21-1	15	CASACPGFLPDTQYF	TGTGCCAGCGCATGCCCGGGGTTCCTCCCAGATACGCAGTATTTT
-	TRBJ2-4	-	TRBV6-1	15	CASSEKQGYGNIQYF	TGTGCCAGCAGTGAAAAACAGGGCTATGGAAACATTCAGTACTTC
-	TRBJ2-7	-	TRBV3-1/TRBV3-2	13	CASSRGDFYEQYF	TGTGCCAGCAGCCGCGGGGATTTCTACGAGCAGTACTTC
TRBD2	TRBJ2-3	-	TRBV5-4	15	CASSRGGAGTDTQYF	TGTGCCAGCAGCCGCGGGGGGGCCGGCACAGATACGCAGTATTTT
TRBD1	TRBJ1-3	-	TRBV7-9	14	CASSSDRGRNTIYF	TGTGCCAGCAGCTCGGACAGGGGAAGAAACACCATATATTTT
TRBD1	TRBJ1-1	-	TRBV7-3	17	CASSVVGTGARNTEAFF	TGTGCCAGCAGCGTGGTCGGGACAGGGGCGCGGAACACTGAAGCTTTCTTT
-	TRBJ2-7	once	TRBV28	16	CASSSLPGRDSYEQYF	TGTGCCAGCAGTTCTTTGCCAGGGCGGGACTCCTACGAGCAGTACTTC
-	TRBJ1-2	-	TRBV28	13	CASSLKGYYGYTF	TGTGCCAGCAGTTTGAAGGGGTACTATGGCTACACCTTC